This T cell receptor beta chain was recovered during a study of OX40 agonist ivuxolimab in advanced cancers. Study in general: Around 40% of patients had received prior checkpoint inhibitor therapy. Three patients, one with hepatocellular carcinoma and two with cutaneous melanoma, responded partially.

CDR3 length equals 14 residues. The trim removed 2 bases at V and 8 bases at J, leaving 7 bases unmatched. Per the germline V gene, CDR1 is LGHNA and CDR2 is YSLEER. Clones were read by immunoSEQ multiplex PCR, and TCRdb kept only the in-frame ones, dropping some. This table has 98,000 or so clones, less than 95% appearing once. The rearrangement joins TRBV4-3 to TRBJ1-1; 8 positions agree with TRBD1. This TCR was recovered from an adult with an advanced solid tumor such as melanoma, head and neck, liver or kidney cancer. The sample consisted of CD4+ or CD8+ T cells sorted from blood, taken in a trial of the OX40 agonist ivuxolimab. CDR3 nucleotides: TGCGCCAGCAGCCAAAGGACAGGGACAGTAGAAGCTTTCTTT. This gives the protein CASSQRTGTVEAFF.